This T cell receptor beta chain emerged from a study of tumor and adjacent non-tumor tissue in lung cancer (dated by TCRdb to the late 2010s). Looking at the study overall: Of the cohort, roughly 12 patients had adenocarcinoma, 2 had squamous cell carcinoma and 1 had small cell lung cancer. Sequencing produced 130 million or so productive TCRbeta reads in total, an average of approximately 4.5 million reads per sample. TCRbeta CDR3 sequencing was performed on thirty paired specimens, with one tumor sample and one normal lung sample collected per patient. The study compared bulk TCRbeta repertoires between lung tumor tissue and matched distant non-tumor lung tissue from more than twelve lung cancer patients. The roughly 15 patients were aged about 30 to 76 years, included about ten men and 5 women, and had TNM stage I to III disease. Broader findings and caveats from the paper: Peripheral blood was not sequenced, so blood TCRbeta repertoires in these lung cancer patients were not examined. With only roughly 16 patients in the cohort, the authors noted that larger samples and more detailed clinical data are needed. The methods do not name the sequencing platform or mention unique molecular identifiers. In normal lung, the top 100 clones accounted for a significantly larger cumulative share of the repertoire than in tumor tissue. Tumor tissue showed significantly greater TCR diversity (inverse Simpson) than normal lung tissue (approximately 400 vs 170, P = 0.0075, Mann-Whitney U test). Younger patients had significantly higher TCR diversity, and higher tumor TCR diversity was associated with shorter overall and disease-free survival.

Remarks on this clonotype: No antigen is known for it. Base qualities are not recorded, but no much larger clone differs from it by a single base.

Receptor amplification or capture employed multiplex PCR. The reads were generated on an Illumina HiSeq 2500. TCRbeta libraries were constructed through three rounds of nested PCR with primers (Table S4) according to protocols adapted from ARM-PCR. Before sequencing, PCR products in the 200-500 bp range were cut out of the gel and cleaned up using the QIAquick gel extraction kit. Processing in the source paper ran as follows. Trimmomatic was used to clean the reads, FLASH was used to merge the reads into complete CDR3 sequences, and MiTCR was used to assign the reads to V(D)J germline segments. Clonal diversity was calculated as the inverse Simpson's index using VDJtools. A read counted as productive if the sequence was in-frame and lacked a premature stop codon. TCRdb redid the processing of the public reads, applying fastp at Q25 and MiXCR, and retained in-frame beta chains. Identical CDR3 proteins give one entry, which carries the most common genes and DNA. These V and J calls originate from TCRdb's pipeline instead of the authors' own analysis. The table for this sample lists more than 35,000 distinct CDR3 sequences; roughly two thirds of them were counted only once. The ten most abundant clones make up around 19% of the sample.

Trimming costs V 3 bases and J 5 bases, and their ends lie 14 bases apart. The CDR3 has 15 amino acids, counting the end cysteine and phenylalanine. The sequence is cut down to CDR3 DNA, 45 bases in frame from base 1. The germline V gene (reference sequence) provides CDR1 SGHAT and CDR2 FQDESV. Bulk unsorted tissue served as the source for RNA extraction, and RNA quality was assessed using a NanoDrop ND-1000 and an Agilent 2100. Normal lung samples were distant non-tumor tissue taken more than 3 cm from the tumor edge. All donors had newly diagnosed lung cancer, had not received prior chemotherapy, and were admitted for thoracic surgery in China between August and November 2014. Patients who had received previous radiotherapy or chemotherapy, or who had another concurrent cancer, were excluded from the study. Surgical tissue pieces of 1-2 cm3 were preserved in RNAlater solution and stored at -80 °C until use.

The sequence is built from TRBV11-1 and TRBJ2-1; no D gene is confidently identified. What was sequenced was distant non-tumor lung tissue. This TCR was recovered from a woman aged 40 to 50 with non-small cell lung cancer. The DNA reads as follows: TGTGCCAGCAGCTTTGGAGAGGTACCTAACAATGAGCAGTTCTTC. Translated, it reads CASSFGEVPNNEQFF.